These T cell receptor beta chains were read from a single sample in a study of CD8+ T cells in alopecia areata. Produced via immunoSEQ multiplex PCR; TCRdb's table is partial and in-frame only. The sample lists more than 200,000 clones, approximately 47% occurring once. The material sequenced was CD4+ T cells sorted from blood, taken between weeks 36 and 40, from a patient treated with tofacitinib. The origin of the receptors is a human donor with alopecia areata. CDR3s include the opening cysteine and the closing phenylalanine or tryptophan. Fields, in order: V gene, J gene, clone size, D gene, CDR3 protein, CDR3 DNA. D genes are given only for firm matches. Not every row has a clone size; where given, it reads once, few, many or a size class.

V: TRBV2
J: TRBJ2-2
size: NA
D: TRBD2
CDR3: CASSDSGGHTGELFF
DNA: TGTGCCAGCAGCGACAGCGGGGGGCACACCGGGGAGCTGTTTTTT

V: TRBV29-1
J: TRBJ2-7
size: NA
D: TRBD1
CDR3: CSYLRGTGGNEQYF
DNA: TGCAGCTACTTAAGGGGGACAGGGGGCAACGAGCAGTACTTC

V: TRBV30
J: TRBJ2-5
size: NA
D: TRBD1
CDR3: CAWSVPAAGGRETQYF
DNA: TGTGCCTGGAGTGTACCCGCGGCAGGGGGCAGGGAGACCCAGTACTTC

V: TRBV7-6
J: TRBJ2-1
size: few
D: TRBD2
CDR3: CASSPVAGGLDNEQFF
DNA: TGTGCCAGCAGCCCCGTAGCGGGAGGCTTGGACAATGAGCAGTTCTTC

V: TRBV7-9
J: TRBJ2-7
size: NA
D: NA
CDR3: CASTWGGLGGEQYF
DNA: TGTGCCAGCACCTGGGGCGGCTTAGGAGGCGAGCAGTACTTC

V: TRBV9
J: TRBJ1-2
size: NA
D: NA
CDR3: CASSVRPGQGGYTF
DNA: TGTGCCAGCAGCGTACGTCCAGGCCAGGGAGGCTACACCTTC

V: TRBV9
J: TRBJ2-5
size: NA
D: TRBD2
CDR3: CASSVGLAGVPETQYF
DNA: TGTGCCAGCAGCGTAGGTCTAGCGGGAGTCCCAGAGACCCAGTACTTC

V: TRBV28
J: TRBJ1-2
size: few
D: NA
CDR3: CASSSGYNYGYTF
DNA: TGTGCCAGCAGTTCAGGGTATAACTATGGCTACACCTTC

V: TRBV30
J: TRBJ1-5
size: NA
D: TRBD1
CDR3: CACRGVNQPQHF
DNA: TGTGCCTGCAGGGGGGTCAATCAGCCCCAGCATTTT

V: TRBV14
J: TRBJ1-2
size: NA
D: NA
CDR3: CASSQVASARGPNGYTF
DNA: TGTGCCAGCAGCCAAGTAGCCAGTGCCCGGGGCCCAAATGGCTACACCTTC

V: TRBV11-2
J: TRBJ1-1
size: NA
D: NA
CDR3: CASSLDRAGLEAFF
DNA: TGTGCCAGCAGCTTAGATAGGGCAGGCCTTGAAGCTTTCTTT

V: TRBV11-1
J: TRBJ2-5
size: few
D: NA
CDR3: CASSPRRGSETQYF
DNA: TGTGCCAGCAGCCCCCGTCGGGGTTCGGAGACCCAGTACTTC

V: TRBV5-1
J: TRBJ2-2
size: few
D: TRBD1
CDR3: CASRPGTDGELFF
DNA: TGCGCCAGCAGACCCGGGACAGACGGGGAGCTGTTTTTT

V: TRBV6-1
J: TRBJ2-1
size: NA
D: NA
CDR3: CASSEFGADYNEQFF
DNA: TGTGCCAGCAGTGAGTTCGGAGCGGATTACAATGAGCAGTTCTTC

V: TRBV9
J: TRBJ2-6
size: NA
D: TRBD1
CDR3: CASSLTGGANGANVLTF
DNA: TGTGCCAGCAGCCTTACAGGGGGCGCGAATGGGGCCAACGTCCTGACTTTC

V: TRBV2
J: TRBJ2-1
size: many
D: NA
CDR3: CASRAADSKFF
DNA: TGTGCCAGCAGGGCCGCGGACAGTAAGTTCTTC

V: TRBV15
J: TRBJ1-5
size: NA
D: TRBD1
CDR3: CATSRDRTGRYQPQHF
DNA: TGTGCCACCAGCAGAGATCGGACAGGGAGGTATCAGCCCCAGCATTTT

V: TRBV28
J: TRBJ2-5
size: once
D: NA
CDR3: CASSEGQQETQYF
DNA: TGTGCCAGCAGCGAAGGGCAACAAGAGACCCAGTACTTC

V: TRBV7-3
J: TRBJ2-1
size: NA
D: NA
CDR3: CASSLSRQHEQFF
DNA: TGTGCCAGCAGCTTAAGTAGGCAACATGAGCAGTTCTTC

V: TRBV5-1
J: TRBJ2-4
size: once
D: NA
CDR3: CASSLFRDRDIQYF
DNA: TGCGCCAGCAGCTTGTTCAGGGATCGTGACATTCAGTACTTC

V: TRBV2
J: TRBJ2-1
size: NA
D: NA
CDR3: CASSSQKGVSYNEQFF
DNA: TGTGCCAGCAGTTCCCAAAAGGGGGTAAGCTACAATGAGCAGTTCTTC

V: TRBV30
J: TRBJ2-7
size: NA
D: NA
CDR3: CAWSDEWEQYF
DNA: TGTGCCTGGAGTGATGAGTGGGAGCAGTACTTC

V: TRBV4-1
J: TRBJ1-5
size: NA
D: NA
CDR3: CASSQVAGAGILSDQPQHF
DNA: TGCGCCAGCAGCCAAGTGGCCGGGGCAGGGATACTTTCGGATCAGCCCCAGCATTTT

V: TRBV11-2
J: TRBJ2-2
size: NA
D: NA
CDR3: CASSPRGSTGELFF
DNA: TGTGCCAGCAGCCCCCGCGGATCCACCGGGGAGCTGTTTTTT

V: TRBV7-2
J: TRBJ1-5
size: NA
D: TRBD1
CDR3: CASSIRGLGQPQHF
DNA: TGTGCCAGCAGCATCAGGGGGCTCGGGCAGCCCCAGCATTTT

V: TRBV27
J: TRBJ2-1
size: few
D: NA
CDR3: CASKNEQFF
DNA: TGTGCCAGTAAGAATGAGCAGTTCTTC

V: TRBV9
J: TRBJ2-5
size: few
D: NA
CDR3: CASSVQGLPQETQYF
DNA: TGTGCCAGCAGCGTACAGGGACTTCCACAAGAGACCCAGTACTTC